The text below deals with one T cell receptor (beta chain). Its antigen is still unknown. This specimen comes from a study of beta chain features in type 1 diabetes. Expressed TCRB transcripts were sequenced, since all the RNA that had been isolated was reverse transcribed. There were about 3.57 million reads on average in the naive, central memory and regulatory T cell samples. Clones were read by immunoSEQ multiplex PCR, and TCRdb kept only the in-frame ones, dropping some. The data hold roughly 450,000 clones, with about an eighth observed a single time. Study results and limitations: In all four CD4+ subsets, TCRB CDR3 length was significantly, moderately reduced in type 1 diabetes. Reduced insertions and increased deletions marked VDJ junctions in type 1 diabetes patients.

The V gene lost 6 bases and the J gene lost 0 bases, with 15 bases spanning the gap. CDR3 size: 15 residues. Germline CDR1 and CDR2: SGHTA and FQGNSA. The origin of this receptor is a woman younger than 30 in good health. The sequencing sample was made of naive CD4+ T cells from blood. The rearrangement links TRBV7-2 to TRBJ2-7; TRBD2 might be the D (6 bases). The CDR3 DNA reads as TGTGCCAGCAGAGTAGGGACTCTAAGCTCCTACGAGCAGTACTTC. Translated: CASRVGTLSSYEQYF.